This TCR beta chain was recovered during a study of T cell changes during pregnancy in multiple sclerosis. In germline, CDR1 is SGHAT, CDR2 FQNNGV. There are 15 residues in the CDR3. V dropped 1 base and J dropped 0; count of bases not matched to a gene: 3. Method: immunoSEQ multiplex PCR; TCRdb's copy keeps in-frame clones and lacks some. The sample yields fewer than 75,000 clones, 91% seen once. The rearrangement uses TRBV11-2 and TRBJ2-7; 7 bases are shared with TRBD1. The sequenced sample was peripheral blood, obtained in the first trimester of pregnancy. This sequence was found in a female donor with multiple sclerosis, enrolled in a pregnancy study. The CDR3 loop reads CASSLVTGISYEQYF. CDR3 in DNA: TGTGCCAGCAGCTTAGTGACAGGGATCTCCTACGAGCAGTACTTC. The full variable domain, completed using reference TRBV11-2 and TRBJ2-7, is EAGVAQSPRYKIIEKRQSVAFWCNPISGHATLYWYQQILGQGPKLLIQFQNNGVVDDSQLPKDRFSAERLKGVDSTLKIQPAKLEDSAVYLCASSLVTGISYEQYFGPGTRLTVT.